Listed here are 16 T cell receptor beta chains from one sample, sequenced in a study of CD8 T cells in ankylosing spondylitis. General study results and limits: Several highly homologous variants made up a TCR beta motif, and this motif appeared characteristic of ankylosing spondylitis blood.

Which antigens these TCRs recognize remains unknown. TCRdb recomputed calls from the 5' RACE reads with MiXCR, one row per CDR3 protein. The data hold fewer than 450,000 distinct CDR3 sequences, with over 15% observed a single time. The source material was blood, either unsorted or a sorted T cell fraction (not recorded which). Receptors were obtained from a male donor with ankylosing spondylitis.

The CDR3 DNA reads TGTGCCAGCAGCCAGCGGCAGCGGAGCACAGATACGCAGTATTTT. This encodes CASSQRQRSTDTQYF. V usage is TRBV3-1 and J usage is TRBJ2-3; TRBD2 is a possible D gene (5 bases). This CDR3 spans 15 amino acids. The V end was cut by 3 bases, the J end by 0 bases, with 10 bases between. Looked up from germline, CDR1 is LGHDT and CDR2 is YNNKEL (reference sequence).

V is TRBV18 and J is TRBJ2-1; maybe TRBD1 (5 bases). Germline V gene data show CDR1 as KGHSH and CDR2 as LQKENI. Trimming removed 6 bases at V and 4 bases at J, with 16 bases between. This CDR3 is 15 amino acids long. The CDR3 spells CASSPISNRYNEQFF. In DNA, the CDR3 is TGTGCCAGCTCGCCTATTTCAAACAGGTACAATGAGCAGTTCTTC.

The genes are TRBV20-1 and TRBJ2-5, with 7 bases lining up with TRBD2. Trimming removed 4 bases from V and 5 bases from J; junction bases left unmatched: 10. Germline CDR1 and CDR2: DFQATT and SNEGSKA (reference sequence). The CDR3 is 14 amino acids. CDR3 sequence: CSATSRERHETQYF. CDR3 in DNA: TGCAGTGCTACCTCGCGGGAGAGGCATGAGACCCAGTACTTC.

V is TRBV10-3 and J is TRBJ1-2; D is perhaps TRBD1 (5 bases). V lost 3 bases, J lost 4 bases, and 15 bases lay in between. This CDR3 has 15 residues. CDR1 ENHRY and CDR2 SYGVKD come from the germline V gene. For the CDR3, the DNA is TGTGCCATCAGTGACGGGCATACGGGGCCCTATGGCTACACCTTC. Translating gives CAISDGHTGPYGYTF.

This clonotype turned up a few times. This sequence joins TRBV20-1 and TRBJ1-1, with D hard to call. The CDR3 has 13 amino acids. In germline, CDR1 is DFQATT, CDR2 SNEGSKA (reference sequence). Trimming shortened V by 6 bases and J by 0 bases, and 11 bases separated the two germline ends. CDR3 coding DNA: TGCAGTGCGCCTCAGAACATGAACACTGAAGCTTTCTTT. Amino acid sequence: CSAPQNMNTEAFF.

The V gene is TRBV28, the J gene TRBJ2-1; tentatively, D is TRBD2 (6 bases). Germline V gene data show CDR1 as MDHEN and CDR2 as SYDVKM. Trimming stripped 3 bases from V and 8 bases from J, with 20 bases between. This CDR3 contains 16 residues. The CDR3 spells CASSFSSGPRPHEQFF. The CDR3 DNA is TGTGCCAGCAGTTTCTCAAGCGGGCCAAGACCCCATGAGCAGTTCTTC.

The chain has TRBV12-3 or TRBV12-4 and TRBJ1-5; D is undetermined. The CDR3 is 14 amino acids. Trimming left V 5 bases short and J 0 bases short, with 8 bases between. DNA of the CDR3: TGTGCCAGCAGTATGACGGGTAGCAATCAGCCCCAGCATTTT. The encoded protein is CASSMTGSNQPQHF.

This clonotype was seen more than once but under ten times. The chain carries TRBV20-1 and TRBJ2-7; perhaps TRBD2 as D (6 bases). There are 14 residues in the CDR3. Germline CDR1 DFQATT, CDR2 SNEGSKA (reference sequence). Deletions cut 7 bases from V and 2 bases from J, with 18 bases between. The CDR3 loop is CSGGGRTSPYEQYF. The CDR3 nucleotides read TGCAGTGGGGGTGGGAGGACATCACCCTACGAGCAGTACTTC.

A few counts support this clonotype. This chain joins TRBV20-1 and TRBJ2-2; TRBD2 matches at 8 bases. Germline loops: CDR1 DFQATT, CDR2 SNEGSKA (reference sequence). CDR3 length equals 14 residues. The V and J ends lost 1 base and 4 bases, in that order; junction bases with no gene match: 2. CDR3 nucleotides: TGCAGTGCTAGAGTTCGGGGGGGCACCGGGGAGCTGTTTTTT. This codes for CSARVRGGTGELFF.

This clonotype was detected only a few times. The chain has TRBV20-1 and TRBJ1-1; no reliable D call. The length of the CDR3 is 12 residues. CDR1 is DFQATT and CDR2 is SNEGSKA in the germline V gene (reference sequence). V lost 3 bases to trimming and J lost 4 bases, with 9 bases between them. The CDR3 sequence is CSARPELTEAFF. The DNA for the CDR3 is TGCAGTGCTAGGCCAGAGCTCACTGAAGCTTTCTTT.

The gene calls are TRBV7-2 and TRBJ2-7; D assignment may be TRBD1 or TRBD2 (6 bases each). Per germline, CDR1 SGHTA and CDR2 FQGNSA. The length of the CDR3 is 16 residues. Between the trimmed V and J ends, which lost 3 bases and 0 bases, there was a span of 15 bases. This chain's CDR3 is CASSLYGGGSSYEQYF. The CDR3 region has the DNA TGTGCCAGCAGCTTGTACGGAGGGGGGAGCTCCTACGAGCAGTACTTC.

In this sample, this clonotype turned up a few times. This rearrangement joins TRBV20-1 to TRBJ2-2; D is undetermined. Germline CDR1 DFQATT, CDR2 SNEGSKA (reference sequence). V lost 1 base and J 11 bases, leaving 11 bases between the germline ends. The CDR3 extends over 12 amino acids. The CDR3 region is CSARGLPNELFF. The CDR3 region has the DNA TGCAGTGCTAGAGGGCTGCCGAACGAGCTGTTTTTT.

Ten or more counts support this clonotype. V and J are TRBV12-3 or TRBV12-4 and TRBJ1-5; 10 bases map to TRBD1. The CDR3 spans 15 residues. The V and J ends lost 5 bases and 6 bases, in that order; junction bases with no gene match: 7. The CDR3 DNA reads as TGTGCCAGCAGTCAACGACAGGGGGCTCGTCAGCCCCAGCATTTT. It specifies CASSQRQGARQPQHF.

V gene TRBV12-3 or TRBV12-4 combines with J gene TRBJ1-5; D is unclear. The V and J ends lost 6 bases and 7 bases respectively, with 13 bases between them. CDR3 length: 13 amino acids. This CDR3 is CASSQEGYQPQHF. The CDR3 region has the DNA TGTGCCAGCAGCCAAGAGGGTTACCAGCCCCAGCATTTT.

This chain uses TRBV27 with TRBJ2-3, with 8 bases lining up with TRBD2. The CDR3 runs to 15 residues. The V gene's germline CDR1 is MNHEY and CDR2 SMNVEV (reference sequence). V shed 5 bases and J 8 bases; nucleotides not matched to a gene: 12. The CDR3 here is CASSPPAGEMVTQYF. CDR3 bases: TGTGCCAGCAGTCCCCCAGCGGGAGAAATGGTTACGCAGTATTTT.

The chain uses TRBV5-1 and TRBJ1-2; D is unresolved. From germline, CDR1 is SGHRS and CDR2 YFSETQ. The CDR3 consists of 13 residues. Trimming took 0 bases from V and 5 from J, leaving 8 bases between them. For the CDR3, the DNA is TGCGCCAGCAGCTTGGAGGACGGATATGGCTACACCTTC. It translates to CASSLEDGYGYTF.